These T cell receptor beta chains were read from a single sample in a study of breast tumors, draining lymph nodes, adjacent tissues. TCRdb independently ran MiXCR on the multiplex PCR reads; one entry per CDR3 protein. The data show approximately 200,000 distinct CDR3 sequences, with around 29% seen just once and 4% to 5.5% held by the top ten. Sequenced sample: axillary lymph node tissue. The receptor set was obtained from a female donor with breast cancer. Some clones in this sample may be carry-over from other donors' samples. Both conserved end residues are part of each CDR3. The D gene is left open where the match is weak. Not every row has a clone size; where given, it reads once, few, many or a size class.

v_call: TRBV12-3/TRBV12-4; j_call: TRBJ2-5; clone_size: many; d_call: -; cdr3_nt: TGTGCCAGCAGTTTTCCCCCTGGAGAGACCCAGTACTTC; cdr3_aa: CASSFPPGETQYF
v_call: TRBV15; j_call: TRBJ2-7; clone_size: many; d_call: -; cdr3_nt: TGTGCCACCAGCCCCGGGGACATCTACGAGCAGTACTTC; cdr3_aa: CATSPGDIYEQYF
v_call: TRBV5-1; j_call: TRBJ2-2; clone_size: once; d_call: -; cdr3_nt: TGCGCCAGCAGCACTCCGACAGGGAACACCGGGGAGCTGTTTTTT; cdr3_aa: CASSTPTGNTGELFF
v_call: TRBV6-5; j_call: TRBJ2-5; clone_size: many; d_call: TRBD2; cdr3_nt: TGTGCCAGCAGTCCGACCACAAGCGGGAGGTCCCAAGAGACCCAGTACTTC; cdr3_aa: CASSPTTSGRSQETQYF
v_call: TRBV11-2; j_call: TRBJ1-1; clone_size: few; d_call: -; cdr3_nt: TGTGCCAGCAGCCTGGGACCGGACACTGAAGCTTTCTTT; cdr3_aa: CASSLGPDTEAFF
v_call: TRBV30; j_call: TRBJ1-3; clone_size: many; d_call: -; cdr3_nt: TGTGCCTGCAGCATCGGAAACACCATATATTTT; cdr3_aa: CACSIGNTIYF
v_call: TRBV7-9; j_call: TRBJ2-1; clone_size: many; d_call: -; cdr3_nt: TGTGCCAGCAGCAAGACAGGCGTCGGTGAGCAGTTCTTC; cdr3_aa: CASSKTGVGEQFF
v_call: TRBV6-4; j_call: TRBJ2-3; clone_size: -; d_call: -; cdr3_nt: TGTGCCAGCGGTCCCAGGGGAGGAGATACGCAGTATTTT; cdr3_aa: CASGPRGGDTQYF
v_call: TRBV2; j_call: TRBJ2-5; clone_size: once; d_call: -; cdr3_nt: TGTGCCAGCAGTGGTGAAGGGACGGGGGTCAACCAAGAGACCCAGTACTTC; cdr3_aa: CASSGEGTGVNQETQYF
v_call: TRBV7-8; j_call: TRBJ2-3; clone_size: many; d_call: -; cdr3_nt: TGTGCCAGCAGCTCCCAACTAGAGGGCACAGATACGCAGTATTTT; cdr3_aa: CASSSQLEGTDTQYF
v_call: TRBV28; j_call: TRBJ1-5; clone_size: few; d_call: TRBD1; cdr3_nt: TGTGCCAGCAAAACAGGGGGGAATCAGCCCCAGCATTTT; cdr3_aa: CASKTGGNQPQHF
v_call: TRBV19; j_call: TRBJ1-2; clone_size: many; d_call: TRBD1; cdr3_nt: TGTGCCAGTACCCGGACAGGGGGCTACTATGGCTACACCTTC; cdr3_aa: CASTRTGGYYGYTF
v_call: TRBV5-1; j_call: TRBJ2-3; clone_size: once; d_call: -; cdr3_nt: TGCGCCAGCAGCTTGTCAGGGGTCACAGATACGCAGTATTTT; cdr3_aa: CASSLSGVTDTQYF
v_call: TRBV13; j_call: TRBJ1-1; clone_size: few; d_call: -; cdr3_nt: TGTGCCAGCAGCCCCCGTGAGGGCACTGAAGCTTTCTTT; cdr3_aa: CASSPREGTEAFF
v_call: TRBV2; j_call: TRBJ1-1; clone_size: few; d_call: TRBD1; cdr3_nt: TGTGCCAGCAGTGTTCGGACAGGGAACACTGAAGCTTTCTTT; cdr3_aa: CASSVRTGNTEAFF
v_call: TRBV6-5; j_call: TRBJ1-4; clone_size: -; d_call: -; cdr3_nt: TGTGCCAGCAGTTACAACAGGGAGGGTGAAAAACTGTTTTTT; cdr3_aa: CASSYNREGEKLFF
v_call: TRBV19; j_call: TRBJ1-2; clone_size: many; d_call: -; cdr3_nt: TGTGCCAGTAGTATCGGGGGAGACTATGGCTACACCTTC; cdr3_aa: CASSIGGDYGYTF
v_call: TRBV7-2; j_call: TRBJ1-6; clone_size: many; d_call: -; cdr3_nt: TGTGCCAGCAGCTTATCAAGTCAGTATAATTCACCCCTCCACTTT; cdr3_aa: CASSLSSQYNSPLHF
v_call: TRBV20-1; j_call: TRBJ1-4; clone_size: many; d_call: TRBD1; cdr3_nt: TGCAGTGCAACCGGACAGGGGGTAGGGGAAAAACTGTTTTTT; cdr3_aa: CSATGQGVGEKLFF
v_call: TRBV9; j_call: TRBJ1-2; clone_size: many; d_call: -; cdr3_nt: TGTGCCAGCAGCACCCTAGACGGCTATGGCTACACCTTC; cdr3_aa: CASSTLDGYGYTF
v_call: TRBV6-2/TRBV6-3; j_call: TRBJ1-2; clone_size: -; d_call: -; cdr3_nt: TGTGCCAGCAGTTATGGGATGAGCGATGGCTACACCTTC; cdr3_aa: CASSYGMSDGYTF
v_call: TRBV28; j_call: TRBJ1-2; clone_size: few; d_call: -; cdr3_nt: TGTGCCAGCAGTCCGGGTCCAGATGGCTACACCTTC; cdr3_aa: CASSPGPDGYTF
v_call: TRBV2; j_call: TRBJ2-2; clone_size: many; d_call: -; cdr3_nt: TGTGCCCAGCAGGGGGGGACAGGTCGCACCGGGGAGCTGTTTTTT; cdr3_aa: CAQQGGTGRTGELFF
v_call: TRBV25-1; j_call: TRBJ2-1; clone_size: many; d_call: TRBD2; cdr3_nt: TGTGCCAGCAGTGACCGGGGGGGCTCCTACAATGAGCAGTTCTTC; cdr3_aa: CASSDRGGSYNEQFF
v_call: TRBV12-3/TRBV12-4; j_call: TRBJ1-6; clone_size: -; d_call: TRBD1; cdr3_nt: TGTGCCAGCAGTTTTGGGACAGCTTCACCCCTCCACTTT; cdr3_aa: CASSFGTASPLHF
v_call: TRBV29-1; j_call: TRBJ2-5; clone_size: -; d_call: TRBD1; cdr3_nt: TGCAGCGTTGTAGGCGGGACAGGGAGAGAGACCCAGTACTTC; cdr3_aa: CSVVGGTGRETQYF
v_call: TRBV6-5; j_call: TRBJ1-6; clone_size: many; d_call: TRBD1; cdr3_nt: TGTGCCAGCAGTTACTCGAACAGGGGTAATAAAAATTCACCCCTCCACTTT; cdr3_aa: CASSYSNRGNKNSPLHF
v_call: TRBV6-2/TRBV6-3; j_call: TRBJ2-5; clone_size: -; d_call: TRBD2; cdr3_nt: TGTGCCAGCAGTGCAGACAGCCGACTAGCGGGAGTTCAAGAGACCCAGTACTTC; cdr3_aa: CASSADSRLAGVQETQYF
v_call: TRBV3-1; j_call: TRBJ2-1; clone_size: many; d_call: -; cdr3_nt: TGTGCCAGCAGCCAAGTTGAAAATGAGCAGTTCTTC; cdr3_aa: CASSQVENEQFF
v_call: TRBV30; j_call: TRBJ2-7; clone_size: many; d_call: -; cdr3_nt: TGTGCCTGGAGCGGGTTTCGGGAGTCGGAGCAGTACTTC; cdr3_aa: CAWSGFRESEQYF
v_call: TRBV28; j_call: TRBJ1-5; clone_size: many; d_call: -; cdr3_nt: TGTGCCAGCAGTACCCCTGGCAGGCAGCCCCAGCATTTT; cdr3_aa: CASSTPGRQPQHF
v_call: TRBV12-3/TRBV12-4; j_call: TRBJ2-6; clone_size: few; d_call: -; cdr3_nt: TGTGCCAGCAGTTTACAAGAAGACCCTGAAGCTTTC; cdr3_aa: CASSLQEDPEAF
v_call: TRBV20-1; j_call: TRBJ2-3; clone_size: -; d_call: TRBD1; cdr3_nt: TGCAGCGCTACTAACAGGGGCTTAAGCACAGATGCGCAGTATTTT; cdr3_aa: CSATNRGLSTDAQYF
v_call: TRBV2; j_call: TRBJ2-3; clone_size: -; d_call: TRBD2; cdr3_nt: TGTGCCAGCAGTGTCTTAGCGGGGGGCTACAATGAGCAGTATTTT; cdr3_aa: CASSVLAGGYNEQYF
v_call: TRBV12-3/TRBV12-4; j_call: TRBJ2-5; clone_size: -; d_call: -; cdr3_nt: TGTGCCAGCAGTCCCCTGACAAAATACTTC; cdr3_aa: CASSPLTKYF
v_call: TRBV12-3/TRBV12-4; j_call: TRBJ1-2; clone_size: -; d_call: -; cdr3_nt: TGTGCCAGCAGTCTGCGCGCGGGGGGAGGGGTAGGCTATGGCTACACCTTC; cdr3_aa: CASSLRAGGGVGYGYTF
v_call: TRBV4-2; j_call: TRBJ1-1; clone_size: few; d_call: TRBD1; cdr3_nt: TGTGCCAGCAGCCTCATTGGACAGGGGGGTACTGAAGCTTTCTTT; cdr3_aa: CASSLIGQGGTEAFF
v_call: TRBV6-6; j_call: TRBJ2-7; clone_size: few; d_call: TRBD2; cdr3_nt: TGTGCCAGCAGTCACTCGAAGGCGGGAGAGAACGAGCAGTACTTC; cdr3_aa: CASSHSKAGENEQYF
v_call: TRBV9; j_call: TRBJ1-6; clone_size: many; d_call: TRBD1; cdr3_nt: TGTGCCAGCAGCGTCGCAGGGGGCAATTCACCCCTCCACTTT; cdr3_aa: CASSVAGGNSPLHF
v_call: TRBV5-1; j_call: TRBJ1-1; clone_size: -; d_call: -; cdr3_nt: TGCGCCAGCAGCCCTGCCACGGGGGGGAACACTGAAGCTTTCTTT; cdr3_aa: CASSPATGGNTEAFF
v_call: TRBV7-2; j_call: TRBJ2-1; clone_size: many; d_call: -; cdr3_nt: TGTGCCAGCAGCTCCACAGCGGGCTGGGATGAGCAGTTCTTC; cdr3_aa: CASSSTAGWDEQFF
v_call: TRBV4-2; j_call: TRBJ2-2; clone_size: -; d_call: TRBD1; cdr3_nt: TGTGCCAGCAGCCAAGAAGAAGGACAGGGCCTCGGGGAGCTGTTTTTT; cdr3_aa: CASSQEEGQGLGELFF
v_call: TRBV19; j_call: TRBJ2-7; clone_size: many; d_call: TRBD2; cdr3_nt: TGTGCCAGTAGAAAGACCGGGACTAGCGGCTACGAGCAGTACTTC; cdr3_aa: CASRKTGTSGYEQYF
v_call: TRBV12-3/TRBV12-4; j_call: TRBJ2-1; clone_size: -; d_call: TRBD2; cdr3_nt: TGTGCCAGCAGTCCCGCCAGCGGGAAATACAATGGGCAGTTCTTC; cdr3_aa: CASSPASGKYNGQFF
v_call: TRBV28; j_call: TRBJ1-6; clone_size: many; d_call: -; cdr3_nt: TGTGCCAGCAGTATGGGAGGGAGTAATTCACCCCTCCACTTT; cdr3_aa: CASSMGGSNSPLHF
v_call: TRBV6-2/TRBV6-3; j_call: TRBJ2-3; clone_size: -; d_call: -; cdr3_nt: TGTGCCAGCAGTTACTCGGGCAGGGGATTACCAGATACGCAGTATTTT; cdr3_aa: CASSYSGRGLPDTQYF
v_call: TRBV25-1; j_call: TRBJ2-3; clone_size: many; d_call: -; cdr3_nt: TGTGCCAGCAGTGGAGTGGGGGGTACTTCGCAGTATTTT; cdr3_aa: CASSGVGGTSQYF
v_call: TRBV6-4; j_call: TRBJ2-1; clone_size: many; d_call: -; cdr3_nt: TGTGCCAGCAGTTATCAGGCGAGCTCCTACAATGAGCAGTTCTTC; cdr3_aa: CASSYQASSYNEQFF
v_call: TRBV18; j_call: TRBJ1-3; clone_size: -; d_call: -; cdr3_nt: TGTGCCAGCTCATCACAGAAAACGAATTCCGGAAACACCATATATTTT; cdr3_aa: CASSSQKTNSGNTIYF
v_call: TRBV5-1; j_call: TRBJ2-5; clone_size: many; d_call: -; cdr3_nt: TGCGCCAGCAGCCATAAAGAGACCCAGTACTTC; cdr3_aa: CASSHKETQYF
v_call: TRBV5-5; j_call: TRBJ1-1; clone_size: -; d_call: -; cdr3_nt: TGCGCCAGCGGCGGGGAGGGAACCACTGAAGCTTTCTTT; cdr3_aa: CASGGEGTTEAFF
v_call: TRBV5-1; j_call: TRBJ2-7; clone_size: many; d_call: TRBD2; cdr3_nt: TGCGCCAGCAGCCGGACTAGCGCGGAAGGCGAGCAGTACTTC; cdr3_aa: CASSRTSAEGEQYF
v_call: TRBV28; j_call: TRBJ2-1; clone_size: few; d_call: -; cdr3_nt: TGTGCCAGCAGAGGTCCAGGGGGGAGGTACAATGAGCAGTTCTTC; cdr3_aa: CASRGPGGRYNEQFF
v_call: TRBV7-3; j_call: TRBJ2-1; clone_size: many; d_call: TRBD2; cdr3_nt: TGTGCCAGCAGCGCACCGGGACTAGCGAACAATGAGCAGTTCTTC; cdr3_aa: CASSAPGLANNEQFF
v_call: TRBV6-6; j_call: TRBJ1-5; clone_size: -; d_call: -; cdr3_nt: TGTGCCAGCAGTCTCGCATCGGGCAATCAGCCCCAGCATTTT; cdr3_aa: CASSLASGNQPQHF
v_call: TRBV7-2; j_call: TRBJ2-7; clone_size: many; d_call: TRBD2; cdr3_nt: TGTGCCAGCAGCCCGACTAGCGGCTCCTACGAGCAGTACTTC; cdr3_aa: CASSPTSGSYEQYF
v_call: TRBV19; j_call: TRBJ2-1; clone_size: many; d_call: TRBD2; cdr3_nt: TGTGCCAGTAGTATAGGGACTAGCGGGGCCTTGGGGAGTGAGCAGTTCTTC; cdr3_aa: CASSIGTSGALGSEQFF